These T cell receptor beta chains were read from a single sample in a study of T cell responses to AZD1222 COVID-19 vaccine. Produced via immunoSEQ multiplex PCR; TCRdb's table is partial and in-frame only. Of fewer than 180,000 clones listed, 75% to 95% were seen once; the top ten hold about 3.3%. Material: peripheral blood, obtained 28 days after the second AZD1222 dose. The receptor set was obtained from an adult who received the AZD1222 COVID-19 vaccine. CDR3s include the opening cysteine and the closing phenylalanine or tryptophan.

v_gene: TRBV19; CDR3aa: CASSIDPFYEQYF
v_gene: TRBV11-2; CDR3aa: CASSLNSAEAFF
v_gene: TRBV19; CDR3aa: CASSTTGGFMNTEAFF
v_gene: TRBV18; CDR3aa: CASSSRDRLTGRHEQFF
v_gene: TRBV7-2; CDR3aa: CASSPYRGNSPLHF
v_gene: TRBV10-3; CDR3aa: CAISDRTLSGAFF
v_gene: TRBV12-3/TRBV12-4; CDR3aa: CASRPDRVIQAFF
v_gene: TRBV6-1; CDR3aa: CASSEARPGRRGYGYTF
v_gene: TRBV5-1; CDR3aa: CASSLAPSNPYNEQFF
v_gene: TRBV5-1; CDR3aa: CASTRRSTDTQYF
v_gene: TRBV6-1; CDR3aa: CASSEAGGPGYGYTF
v_gene: TRBV11-2; CDR3aa: CASSSPRGRISEKLFF
v_gene: TRBV9; CDR3aa: CASSAGYNEQFF
v_gene: TRBV5-5; CDR3aa: CASSAAGKNYGYTF
v_gene: TRBV27; CDR3aa: CASSSFRHNYGYTF
v_gene: TRBV5-1; CDR3aa: CASSSTGTDTQYF
v_gene: TRBV5-4; CDR3aa: CASSQMGGSVYGYTF
v_gene: TRBV5-1; CDR3aa: CASSLVGGEQFF
v_gene: TRBV5-1; CDR3aa: CASSHQAGPNTGELFF
v_gene: TRBV2; CDR3aa: CASSRGTLGSTQYF
v_gene: TRBV6-5; CDR3aa: CASRSEGSGNQPQHF
v_gene: TRBV2; CDR3aa: CASSEAFGRTEAFF
v_gene: TRBV27; CDR3aa: CASSFNPDRGAEAFF
v_gene: TRBV12-3/TRBV12-4; CDR3aa: CASRPSGRKLFF
v_gene: TRBV21-1; CDR3aa: CASSLTRTAPNQPQHF
v_gene: TRBV27; CDR3aa: CASSGDSGYEQYF
v_gene: TRBV4-1; CDR3aa: CASSQEGAPSSAQHF
v_gene: TRBV18; CDR3aa: CASSPSAGGHAGELFF
v_gene: TRBV2; CDR3aa: CASSEQKLFF
v_gene: TRBV6-6; CDR3aa: CASSPPGRKNTEAFF
v_gene: TRBV5-6; CDR3aa: CASSLGLAGAYEQYF
v_gene: TRBV5-4; CDR3aa: CASSLGPAGENEQFF
v_gene: TRBV10-2; CDR3aa: CALGTREGTGELFF
v_gene: TRBV6-7; CDR3aa: CASSYSQREVLNEQFF
v_gene: TRBV5-1; CDR3aa: CASSLAAALDYNEQFF
v_gene: TRBV7-9; CDR3aa: CASSSWTGDSTDTQYF
v_gene: TRBV27; CDR3aa: CASRGRAGFHEQYF
v_gene: TRBV30; CDR3aa: CAWSGVMNTEAFF
v_gene: TRBV5-4; CDR3aa: CASSARTGGSNSPLHF
v_gene: TRBV14; CDR3aa: CASSQAYWGLSSYEQYF
v_gene: TRBV10-3; CDR3aa: CAISNSGNLADTQYF
v_gene: TRBV7-9; CDR3aa: CASSLTSGRPDTQYF
v_gene: TRBV12-1; CDR3aa: CASSPGLASYYEQYF
v_gene: TRBV7-9; CDR3aa: CASSSGQSPYEQYF
v_gene: TRBV9; CDR3aa: CASSPSPGTDTQYF
v_gene: TRBV2; CDR3aa: CASSAGLGPQHF
v_gene: TRBV30; CDR3aa: CAWRTSGPSSYEQYF
v_gene: TRBV6-5; CDR3aa: CASSYFDSTDTQYF
v_gene: TRBV18; CDR3aa: CASSPSTGLSGANVLTF
v_gene: TRBV7-9; CDR3aa: CASSHGLAGATDTQYF
v_gene: TRBV11-3; CDR3aa: CASSLGSQGDHEQYF